This entry lists 23 T cell receptor beta chains sequenced from one sample in a study of memory CD4+ T cells and cytomegalovirus serostatus. Single viable CD3+CD4+CD8-CD45RO+ cells were sorted as the memory CD4+ T cells. Sequencing was performed with immunoSEQ multiplex PCR; in TCRdb, only in-frame clones are kept and a portion is missing. The data show under 100,000 clones, approximately 80% seen once. Specimen: memory CD4+ T cells from blood. The receptors were sampled from an adult in good health and CMV-seronegative.

This chain connects TRBV27 to TRBJ1-6; D not certain. The CDR3 spans 15 residues. Trimming took 6 bases from V and 6 from J, leaving 15 bases between them. Germline CDR1 is MNHEY and CDR2 is SMNVEV (reference sequence). CDR3 amino acids: CASRSREFSNSPLHF. The CDR3 DNA reads as TGTGCCAGCAGAAGCAGAGAGTTTTCTAATTCACCCCTCCACTTT.

This clone was detected a few times. V and J are TRBV18 and TRBJ1-6, with a possible D match to TRBD1 (5 bases). The V gene's germline CDR1 is KGHSH and CDR2 LQKENI. With 4 bases removed from V and 3 bases from J, the gap between germline ends came to 10 bases. The CDR3 extends over 15 amino acids. Written as DNA, the CDR3 is TGTGCCAGCTCACGTTCCGGGGGCTATAATTCACCCCTCCACTTT. This translates into CASSRSGGYNSPLHF.

The chain uses TRBV19 and TRBJ1-1; no definite D call. The V gene lost 3 bases and the J gene lost 0 bases, with 8 bases spanning the gap. From germline, CDR1 is LNHDA and CDR2 SQIVND (reference sequence). This CDR3 comprises 14 residues. CDR3 sequence (DNA): TGTGCCAGTAGTATCCAGGTGGTGAACACTGAAGCTTTCTTT. It translates to CASSIQVVNTEAFF.

Concerning this clone: In the same sample, other DNA sequences code for this CDR3. The rearrangement uses TRBV9 and TRBJ1-1; no reliable D call. Trimming stripped 0 bases from V and 3 bases from J, with 6 bases between. CDR1 is SGDLS and CDR2 is YYNGEE in the germline V gene. CDR3 length: 13 amino acids. In DNA, the CDR3 is TGTGCCAGCAGCGTAGCCGGGGACACTGAAGCTTTCTTT. Amino acid sequence: CASSVAGDTEAFF.

This chain uses TRBV7-9 with TRBJ1-4; the D is unclear. The germline V gene encodes CDR1 SEHNR and CDR2 FQNEAQ (reference sequence). Trimming removed 1 base at V and 8 bases at J, with 8 bases between. There are 13 residues in the CDR3. The CDR3 DNA sequence: TGTGCCAGCAGCTTAGAGGGTGGAGAAAAACTGTTTTTT. This translates into CASSLEGGEKLFF.

The J gene is TRBJ1-2, the V gene TRBV7-9; no firm D call. Trimming left V 11 bases short and J 8 bases short, with 18 bases between. CDR1 is SEHNR, CDR2 FQNEAQ, per germline (reference sequence). The CDR3 contains 12 residues. This CDR3 reads CASPAIRGGYTF. The CDR3 DNA reads TGTGCCTCCCCGGCTATACGAGGGGGCTACACCTTC.

The V call is TRBV7-3, the J call TRBJ1-1, with TRBD1 identical over 9 bases. Germline lookup yields CDR1 SGHTA and CDR2 FQGTGA. CDR3 length: 16 residues. V shed 2 bases, J shed 1 base, and the junction held 5 bases outside the gene matches. The CDR3 DNA is TGTGCCAGCAGCTTATTTCCGGGACAGGGGAACACTGAAGCTTTCTTT. This codes for CASSLFPGQGNTEAFF.

The chain uses TRBV28 and TRBJ1-2; the match to TRBD1 covers 9 bases. The CDR3 length is 15 residues. CDR1 is MDHEN and CDR2 is SYDVKM in the germline V gene. V gave up 8 bases and J gave up 5 bases; unmatched junction bases: 12. In DNA, the CDR3 is TGTGCCAGCCTCTCGATCGACAGGGGGAATTATGGCTACACCTTC. Translating it yields CASLSIDRGNYGYTF.

This clone has just one count. This sequence joins TRBV6-1 and TRBJ1-2; D not certain. Germline V lookup: CDR1 MNHNS, CDR2 SASEGT. This CDR3 has 13 residues. With 3 bases removed from V and 2 bases from J, the gap between germline ends came to 7 bases. CDR3 region: CASSEQANYGYTF. The DNA for the CDR3 is TGTGCCAGCAGTGAGCAAGCAAACTATGGCTACACCTTC.

The rearrangement links TRBV10-3 to TRBJ1-2; D is unresolved. With 10 bases removed from V and 4 bases from J, the gap between germline ends came to 10 bases. Germline CDR1 is ENHRY and CDR2 is SYGVKD. CDR3 length equals 11 residues. The CDR3 DNA sequence: TGTGCCAGCACAGACTTCTATGGCTACACCTTC. It yields the protein CASTDFYGYTF.

This clone was picked up a small number of times. This rearrangement joins TRBV5-8 to TRBJ1-5; TRBD1 matches 8 bases. This CDR3 comprises 14 residues. The germline V gene encodes CDR1 SGHTS and CDR2 YDEGEE. Trimming removed 4 bases from V and 7 bases from J; junction bases left unmatched: 7. The CDR3 loop reads CASSRGQGRQPQHF. CDR3 bases: TGTGCCAGCAGCCGAGGACAGGGAAGACAGCCCCAGCATTTT.

The chain employs TRBV7-2 and TRBJ1-4; possible D gene TRBD1, 5 bases. Germline V gene sequence: CDR1 SGHTA, CDR2 FQGNSA. The V end lost 5 bases, the J end lost 5 bases, and 15 bases lay between the germline ends. The CDR3 has 15 amino acids. CDR3 DNA: TGTGCCAGCAGCCCACTCCAGGGCTTGAATGAAAAACTGTTTTTT. Its translation is CASSPLQGLNEKLFF.

This clone was detected only once. V gene TRBV19 combines with J gene TRBJ2-7, with 11 bases lining up with TRBD2. The germline CDR1 and CDR2 sequences are LNHDA and SQIVND (reference sequence). The J segment lost 2 bases and the V segment lost 5 bases, leaving 5 bases of the junction unmatched. The CDR3 totals 15 residues. The CDR3 DNA reads as TGTGCCAGTAGTCCCACGACTAGCGGGGCCTACGAGCAGTACTTC. Translation: CASSPTTSGAYEQYF. Using reference TRBV19 and TRBJ2-7 for the parts outside the CDR3, the full variable domain is DGGITQSPKYLFRKEGQNVTLSCEQNLNHDAMYWYRQDPGQGLRLIYYSQIVNDFQKGDIAEGYSVSREKKESFPLTVTSAQKNPTAFYLCASSPTTSGAYEQYFGPGTRLTVT.

Remarks on this clone: Sequence at one end of the junction differs from germline and may be a read error. The V call is TRBV5-1, the J call TRBJ1-1; 7 nucleotides agree with TRBD1. Looked up from germline, CDR1 is SGHRS and CDR2 is YFSETQ. The CDR3 loop spans 14 amino acids. This CDR3 reads CASSQGGLNTEAFF. In nucleotides, the CDR3 is TGCGCAAGCAGCCAGGGGGGCTTGAACACTGAAGCTTTCTTT.

The V call is TRBV7-9, the J call TRBJ2-7; TRBD2 agrees at 8 bases. V lost 5 bases to trimming and J lost 7 bases; unmatched junction nucleotides: 10. CDR1 is SEHNR and CDR2 is FQNEAQ in the germline V gene (reference sequence). CDR3 length: 14 residues. The CDR3 DNA sequence: TGTGCCAGCAGCAACAAAGCGGGGGAGAGTGAGCAGTACTTC. Amino acid sequence: CASSNKAGESEQYF.

V usage is TRBV6-1 and J usage is TRBJ1-2; 7 bases map to TRBD1. The trim removed 4 bases at V and 4 bases at J, leaving 9 bases unmatched. Per germline, CDR1 MNHNS and CDR2 SASEGT. This CDR3 is 15 amino acids long. The CDR3: CASSAQDRALYGYTF. Written as DNA, the CDR3 is TGTGCCAGCAGTGCACAAGACAGGGCTCTCTATGGCTACACCTTC.

The chain employs TRBV30 and TRBJ2-6; 7 bases line up with TRBD1. Trimming at V came to 7 bases and at J to 2 bases, leaving 5 bases not matched to a gene. Germline V lookup: CDR1 GTSNPN, CDR2 SVGIG (reference sequence). This CDR3 is 14 amino acids long. CDR3 nucleotide sequence: TGTGCCTATAGGGGGCCCCCTGGGGCCAACGTCCTGACTTTC. The encoded protein is CAYRGPPGANVLTF. Full variable domain (rest looked up from reference TRBV30 and TRBJ2-6): SQTIHQWPATLVQPVGSPLSLECTVEGTSNPNLYWYRQAAGRGLQLLFYSVGIGQISSEVPQNLSASRPQDRQFILSSKKLLLSDSGFYLCAYRGPPGANVLTFGAGSRLTVL.

The V call is TRBV2, the J call TRBJ1-1; tentative D call: TRBD1 (5 bases). The CDR3 loop spans 14 amino acids. V was shortened by 6 bases and J by 0 bases, with 11 bases between the two germline ends. The germline CDR1 and CDR2 sequences are SNHLY and FYNNEI. The CDR3 bases are TGTGCCAGCAGGAACCGGGGCTTGAACACTGAAGCTTTCTTT. This codes for CASRNRGLNTEAFF.

The chain joins TRBV5-6 to TRBJ1-1; D remains unclear. CDR3 length equals 14 residues. The germline V gene encodes CDR1 SGHDT and CDR2 YYEEEE. Trimming removed 3 bases at V and 4 bases at J, with 13 bases between. For the CDR3, the DNA is TGTGCCAGCAGCTACTACTCTTTGACCACTGAAGCTTTCTTT. It yields the protein CASSYYSLTTEAFF.

The V call is TRBV7-9, the J call TRBJ1-3; 8 bases align to TRBD1. Trimming cost V 3 bases and J 4 bases; bases outside gene matches: 2. Germline CDR1 and CDR2: SEHNR and FQNEAQ (reference sequence). The CDR3 covers 14 residues. CDR3 bases: TGTGCCAGCAGCTTGGACAGGGCCGGAAACACCATATATTTT. Its translation: CASSLDRAGNTIYF.

The chain combines TRBV9 with TRBJ2-5; perhaps TRBD2 as D (5 bases). Trimming took 3 bases from V and 5 from J, leaving 17 bases between them. Germline values: CDR1 SGDLS, CDR2 YYNGEE. CDR3 length: 15 amino acids. CDR3 in amino acids: CASSASPGKSETQYF. The CDR3 DNA follows: TGTGCCAGCAGCGCCTCCCCGGGGAAATCGGAGACCCAGTACTTC.

The CDR3 reads CASSSQGSSGGYTF. As DNA, the CDR3 is TGTGCCAGCAGCTCACAGGGGTCCTCGGGGGGCTACACCTTC. This rearrangement joins TRBV7-3 to TRBJ1-2; TRBD1 aligns across 7 bases. The germline gives CDR1 SGHTA, CDR2 FQGTGA. J lost 8 bases, V lost 4 bases, and 10 bases had no gene match. This CDR3 contains 14 residues.

With respect to this clone: At one of its ends the junction is not consistent with the germline gene, which may arise from a read error. The rearrangement uses TRBV7-7 and TRBJ1-3; D is uncertain. This CDR3 comprises 13 residues. The germline gives CDR1 SSHAT, CDR2 FNYEAQ (reference sequence). CDR3 bases: TGTGCTAGCAGCTCAGCGGGCGGAAACACCATATATTTT. It translates to CASSSAGGNTIYF.